This TCR beta chain was sequenced in a study of T cells in tuberculosis. Study results and caveats: GMM-specific TCRs were nearer to active tuberculosis alpha repertoires, suggesting expansion.

This CDR3 comprises 14 residues. CDR1 and CDR2 (germline): SGDLS, YYNGEE. V lost 5 bases and J lost 4, with 16 bases in between. Latent tuberculosis screening used tuberculin skin test and IGRA at entry. Clones were read by immunoSEQ multiplex PCR, and TCRdb kept only the in-frame ones, dropping some. The sample holds fewer than 30,000 clones, 85% to 95% seen once. Points on this clone: Its antigen is unknown.

The V gene is TRBV9, the J gene TRBJ2-7, with TRBD1 as a possible D gene (5 bases). The clonotype originates from a donor under 30 with latent tuberculosis or without tuberculosis infection. Sequenced sample: PBMCs. The CDR3 here is CASSPDGAGYEQYF. CDR3 sequence (DNA): TGTGCCAGCAGTCCGGATGGGGCCGGGTACGAGCAGTACTTC.